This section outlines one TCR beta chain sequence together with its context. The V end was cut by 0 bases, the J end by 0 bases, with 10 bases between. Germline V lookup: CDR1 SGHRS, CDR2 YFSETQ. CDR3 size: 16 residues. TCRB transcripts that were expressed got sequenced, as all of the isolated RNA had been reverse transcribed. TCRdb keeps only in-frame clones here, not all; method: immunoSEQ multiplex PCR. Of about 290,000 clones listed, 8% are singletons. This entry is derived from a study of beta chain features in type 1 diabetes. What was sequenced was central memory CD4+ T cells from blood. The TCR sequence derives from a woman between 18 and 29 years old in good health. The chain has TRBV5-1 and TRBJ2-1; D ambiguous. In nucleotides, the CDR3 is TGCGCCAGCAGCTTGGAATTGATGGGCTCCTACAATGAGCAGTTCTTC. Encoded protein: CASSLELMGSYNEQFF.